This TCR beta chain originates from a study of blood T cell repertoires in COVID-19. CDR3 length: 14 amino acids. V lost 7 bases, J lost 4 bases, and 6 bases stayed unmatched. The germline CDR1 and CDR2 sequences are MDHEN and SYDVKM. The method was immunoSEQ multiplex PCR; TCRdb's version includes in-frame clones alone and lacks a portion of them. The sample holds 200,000 to 250,000 clones; 87% are singletons and the top ten take about 7%. Specimen: PBMCs or T cells enriched from blood (not recorded which). The receptor's source is a man aged 30 to 39 in a cohort exposed to, infected with or recovered from COVID-19 (not recorded which). The rearrangement joins TRBV28 to TRBJ1-3; 8 bases agree with TRBD1. The CDR3 loop reads CASTPRTGGNTIYF. CDR3 nucleotides: TGTGCCAGCACCCCACGGACAGGGGGAAACACCATATATTTT.